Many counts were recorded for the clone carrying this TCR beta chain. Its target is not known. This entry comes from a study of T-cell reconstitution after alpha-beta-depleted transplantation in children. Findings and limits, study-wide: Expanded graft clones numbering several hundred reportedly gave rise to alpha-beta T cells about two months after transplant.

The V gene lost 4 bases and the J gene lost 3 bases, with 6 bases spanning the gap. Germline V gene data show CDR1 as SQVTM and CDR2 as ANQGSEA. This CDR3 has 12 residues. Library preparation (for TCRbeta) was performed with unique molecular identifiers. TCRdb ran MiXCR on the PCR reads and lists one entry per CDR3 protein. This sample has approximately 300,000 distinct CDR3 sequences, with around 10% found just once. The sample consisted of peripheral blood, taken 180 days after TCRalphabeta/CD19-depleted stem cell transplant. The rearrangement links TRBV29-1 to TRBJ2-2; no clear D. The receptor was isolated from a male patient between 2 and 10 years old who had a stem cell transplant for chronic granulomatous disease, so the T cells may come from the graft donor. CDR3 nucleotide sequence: TGCAGCGTTGCCAGAGACACCGGGGAGCTGTTTTTT. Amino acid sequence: CSVARDTGELFF.